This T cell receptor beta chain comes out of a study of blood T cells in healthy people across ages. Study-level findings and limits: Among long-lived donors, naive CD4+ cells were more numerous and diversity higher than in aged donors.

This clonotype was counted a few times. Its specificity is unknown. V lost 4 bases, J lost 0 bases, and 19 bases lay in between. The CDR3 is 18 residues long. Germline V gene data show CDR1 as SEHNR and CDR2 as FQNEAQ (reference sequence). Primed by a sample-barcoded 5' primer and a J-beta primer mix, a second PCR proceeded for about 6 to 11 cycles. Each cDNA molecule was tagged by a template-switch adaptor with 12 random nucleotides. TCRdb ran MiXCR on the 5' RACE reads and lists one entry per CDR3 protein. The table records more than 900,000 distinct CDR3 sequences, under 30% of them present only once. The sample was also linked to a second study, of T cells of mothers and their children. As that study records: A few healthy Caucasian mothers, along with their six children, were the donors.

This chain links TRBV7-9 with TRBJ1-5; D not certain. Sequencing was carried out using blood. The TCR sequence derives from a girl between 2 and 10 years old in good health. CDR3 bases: TGTGCCAGCAGCTGGGAAGAGGGTTTGGGAAGTAGCAATCAGCCCCAGCATTTT. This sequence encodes CASSWEEGLGSSNQPQHF.